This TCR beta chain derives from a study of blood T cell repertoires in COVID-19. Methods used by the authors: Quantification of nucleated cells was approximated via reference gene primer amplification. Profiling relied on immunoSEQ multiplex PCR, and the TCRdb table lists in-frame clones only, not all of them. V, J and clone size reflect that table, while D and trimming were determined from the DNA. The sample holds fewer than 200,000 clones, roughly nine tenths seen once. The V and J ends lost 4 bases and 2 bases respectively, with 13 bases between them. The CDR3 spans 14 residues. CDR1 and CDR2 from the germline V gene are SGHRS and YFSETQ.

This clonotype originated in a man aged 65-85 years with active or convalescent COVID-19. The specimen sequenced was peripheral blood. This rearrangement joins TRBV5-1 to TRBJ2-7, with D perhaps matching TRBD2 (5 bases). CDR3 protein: CASSRSGGPYEQYF. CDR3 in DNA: TGCGCCAGCAGCCGGAGTGGAGGACCCTACGAGCAGTACTTC.